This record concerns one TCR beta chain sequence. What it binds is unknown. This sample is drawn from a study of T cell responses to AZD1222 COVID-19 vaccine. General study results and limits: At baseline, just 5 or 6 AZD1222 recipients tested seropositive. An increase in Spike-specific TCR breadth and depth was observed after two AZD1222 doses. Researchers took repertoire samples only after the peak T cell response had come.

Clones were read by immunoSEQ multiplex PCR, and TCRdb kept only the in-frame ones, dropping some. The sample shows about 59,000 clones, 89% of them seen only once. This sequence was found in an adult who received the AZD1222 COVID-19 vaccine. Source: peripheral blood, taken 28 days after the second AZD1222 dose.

CDR3 loop: CASSPGGGGRSYNSPLHF. CDR3 DNA sequence: TGTGCCAGCAGCCCCGGGGGTGGGGGCCGTTCCTATAATTCACCCCTCCACTTT. The rearrangement links TRBV28 to TRBJ1-6, with a tentative D call TRBD1 (6 bases). There are 18 residues in the CDR3. With 6 bases removed from V and 1 base from J, the gap between germline ends came to 19 bases. CDR1 and CDR2 from the germline V gene are MDHEN and SYDVKM.